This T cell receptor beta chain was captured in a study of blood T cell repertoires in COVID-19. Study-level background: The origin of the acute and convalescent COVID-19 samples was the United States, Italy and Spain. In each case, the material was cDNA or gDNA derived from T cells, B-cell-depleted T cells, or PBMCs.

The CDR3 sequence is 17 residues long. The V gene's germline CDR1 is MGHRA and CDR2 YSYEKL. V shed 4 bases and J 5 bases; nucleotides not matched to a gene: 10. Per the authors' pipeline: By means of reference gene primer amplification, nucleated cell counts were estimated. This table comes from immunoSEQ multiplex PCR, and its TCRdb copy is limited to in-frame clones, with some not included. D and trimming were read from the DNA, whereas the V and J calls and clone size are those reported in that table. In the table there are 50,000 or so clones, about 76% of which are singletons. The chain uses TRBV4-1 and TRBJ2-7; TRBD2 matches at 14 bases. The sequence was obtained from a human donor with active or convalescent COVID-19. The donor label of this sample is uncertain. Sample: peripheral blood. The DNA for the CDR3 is TGCGCCAGCAGCCCCTTCGGACTAGCGGGAGGAAGGAACGAGCAGTACTTC. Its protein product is CASSPFGLAGGRNEQYF.